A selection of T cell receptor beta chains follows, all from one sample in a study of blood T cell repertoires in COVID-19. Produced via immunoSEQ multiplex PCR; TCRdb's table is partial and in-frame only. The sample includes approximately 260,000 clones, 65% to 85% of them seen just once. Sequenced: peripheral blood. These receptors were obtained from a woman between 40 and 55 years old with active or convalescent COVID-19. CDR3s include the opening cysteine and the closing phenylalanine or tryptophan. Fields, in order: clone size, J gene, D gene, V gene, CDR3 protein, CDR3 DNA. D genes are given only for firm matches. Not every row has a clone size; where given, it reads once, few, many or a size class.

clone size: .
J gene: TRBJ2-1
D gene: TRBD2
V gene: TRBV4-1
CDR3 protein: CASSMTSTSGGYNEQFF
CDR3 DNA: TGCGCCAGCAGCATGACCTCGACTAGCGGGGGGTACAATGAGCAGTTCTTC

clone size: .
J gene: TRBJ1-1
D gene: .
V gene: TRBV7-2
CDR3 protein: CASSTDRLNTEAFF
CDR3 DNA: TGTGCCAGCAGTACCGACAGACTGAACACTGAAGCTTTCTTT

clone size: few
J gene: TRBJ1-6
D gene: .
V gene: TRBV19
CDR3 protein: CASNPTGLFLSSYNSPLHF
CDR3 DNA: TGTGCCAGTAACCCGACAGGCCTATTCTTGAGCTCCTATAATTCACCCCTCCACTTT

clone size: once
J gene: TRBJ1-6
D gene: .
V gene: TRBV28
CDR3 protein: CASSSGQPVSPLHF
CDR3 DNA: TGTGCCAGCAGTTCCGGACAGCCCGTCTCACCCCTCCACTTT

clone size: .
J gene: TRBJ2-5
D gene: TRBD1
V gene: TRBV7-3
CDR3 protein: CASSRDRETQYF
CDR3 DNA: TGTGCCAGCAGCCGGGACAGAGAGACCCAGTACTTC

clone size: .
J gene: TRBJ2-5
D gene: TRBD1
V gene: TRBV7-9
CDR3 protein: CASSHTGTVETQYF
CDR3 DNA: TGTGCCAGCAGCCATACCGGGACAGTAGAGACCCAGTACTTC

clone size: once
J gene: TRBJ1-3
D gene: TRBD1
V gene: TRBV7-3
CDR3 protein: CASSLTGQGKGNTIYF
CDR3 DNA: TGTGCCAGCAGCTTAACGGGACAGGGAAAGGGAAACACCATATATTTT

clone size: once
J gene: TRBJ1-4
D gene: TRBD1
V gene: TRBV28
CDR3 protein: CASRRAGQGLEKLFF
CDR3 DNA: TGTGCCAGCAGACGAGCGGGACAGGGACTTGAAAAACTGTTTTTT

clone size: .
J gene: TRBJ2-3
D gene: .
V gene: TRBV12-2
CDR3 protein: CASRFQISCTDTQYF
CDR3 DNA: TGTGCAAGTCGCTTTCAGATAAGTTGCACAGATACGCAGTATTTT

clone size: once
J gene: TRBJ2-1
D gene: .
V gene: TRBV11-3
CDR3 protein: CASSLKGNEQFF
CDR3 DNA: TGTGCCAGCAGCTTAAAGGGGAATGAGCAGTTCTTC

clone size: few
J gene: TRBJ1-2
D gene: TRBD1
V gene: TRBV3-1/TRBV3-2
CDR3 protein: CASSQETGDYGYTF
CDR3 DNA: TGTGCCAGCAGCCAGGAAACAGGGGACTATGGCTACACCTTC

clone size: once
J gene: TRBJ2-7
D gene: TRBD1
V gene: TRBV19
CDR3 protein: CASGGTGAYEQYF
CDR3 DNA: TGTGCCAGTGGGGGGACAGGGGCCTACGAGCAGTACTTC

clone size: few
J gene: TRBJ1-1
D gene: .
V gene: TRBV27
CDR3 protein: CASSPYGQSKRAFF
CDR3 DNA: TGTGCCAGCAGTCCTTACGGACAGTCAAAGAGGGCTTTCTTT

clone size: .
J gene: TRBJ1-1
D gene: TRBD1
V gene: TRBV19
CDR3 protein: CASSMTGQGADTEAFF
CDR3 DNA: TGTGCCAGTAGTATGACCGGACAGGGGGCGGACACTGAAGCTTTCTTT

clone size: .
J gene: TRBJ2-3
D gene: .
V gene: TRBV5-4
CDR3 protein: CASSLAVLASTDTQYF
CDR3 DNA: TGTGCCAGCAGCTTGGCTGTTTTGGCTAGCACAGATACGCAGTATTTT

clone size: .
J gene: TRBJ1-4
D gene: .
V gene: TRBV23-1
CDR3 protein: CASSPKRTVGEKLFF
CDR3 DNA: TGCGCCAGCAGCCCAAAGCGGACAGTCGGAGAAAAACTGTTTTTT

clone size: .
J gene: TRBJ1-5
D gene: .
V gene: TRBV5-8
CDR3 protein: CASSFRQISRNQPQHF
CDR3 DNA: TGTGCCAGCAGCTTCCGACAGATTTCGCGCAATCAGCCCCAGCATTTT

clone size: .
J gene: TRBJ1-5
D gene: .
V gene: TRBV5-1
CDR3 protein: CASSLGGGGSNQPQHF
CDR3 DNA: TGCGCCAGCAGCCTCGGGGGAGGGGGAAGCAATCAGCCCCAGCATTTT

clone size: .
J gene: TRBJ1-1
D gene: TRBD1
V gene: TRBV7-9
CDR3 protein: CANRRQGAAEAFF
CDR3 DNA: TGTGCCAACCGACGACAGGGGGCGGCTGAAGCTTTCTTT

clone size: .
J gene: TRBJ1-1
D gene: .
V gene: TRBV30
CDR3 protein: CAWRDAAKANTEAFF
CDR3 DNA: TGTGCCTGGAGAGACGCGGCAAAAGCGAACACTGAAGCTTTCTTT

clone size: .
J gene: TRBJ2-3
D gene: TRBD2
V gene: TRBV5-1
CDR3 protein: CASSSLLAGGPVDTQYF
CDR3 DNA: TGCGCCAGCAGCTCGCTACTAGCGGGGGGGCCGGTAGATACGCAGTATTTT

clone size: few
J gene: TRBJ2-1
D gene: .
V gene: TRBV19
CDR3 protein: CASSIMAYNEQFF
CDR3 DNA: TGTGCCAGTAGTATAATGGCTTACAATGAGCAGTTCTTC

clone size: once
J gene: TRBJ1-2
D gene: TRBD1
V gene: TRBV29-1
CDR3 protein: CSVRDRGAFNYGYTF
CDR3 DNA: TGCAGCGTTCGGGACAGGGGGGCGTTTAACTATGGCTACACCTTC

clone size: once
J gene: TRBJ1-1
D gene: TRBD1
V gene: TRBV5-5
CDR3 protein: CASSLFGTGGTEAFF
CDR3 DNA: TGTGCCAGCAGCTTGTTCGGGACAGGGGGCACTGAAGCTTTCTTT

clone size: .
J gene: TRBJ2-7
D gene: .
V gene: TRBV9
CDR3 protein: CASSVHIQGDEQYF
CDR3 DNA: TGTGCCAGCAGCGTACATATACAGGGAGACGAGCAGTACTTC

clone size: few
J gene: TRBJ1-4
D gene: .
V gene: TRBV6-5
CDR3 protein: CASRAATNEKLFF
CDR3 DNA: TGTGCCAGCAGAGCGGCAACTAATGAAAAACTGTTTTTT

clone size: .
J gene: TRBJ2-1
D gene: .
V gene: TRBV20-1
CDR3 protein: CSARDRREQFF
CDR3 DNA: TGCAGTGCTAGAGATCGCCGGGAGCAGTTCTTC

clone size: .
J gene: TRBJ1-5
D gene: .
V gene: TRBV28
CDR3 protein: CASSPPTQGRYSNQPQHF
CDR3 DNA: TGTGCCAGCAGTCCACCAACCCAGGGCAGATATAGCAATCAGCCCCAGCATTTT

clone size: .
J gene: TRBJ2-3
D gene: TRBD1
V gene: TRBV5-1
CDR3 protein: CASSRDRAAGADTQYF
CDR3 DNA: TGCGCCAGCAGCAGGGACAGGGCGGCGGGGGCGGATACGCAGTATTTT

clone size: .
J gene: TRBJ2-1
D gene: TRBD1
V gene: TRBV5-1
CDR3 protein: CASSLTPYRGEDNEQFF
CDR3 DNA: TGCGCCAGCAGCTTGACCCCTTACAGGGGAGAGGACAATGAGCAGTTCTTC

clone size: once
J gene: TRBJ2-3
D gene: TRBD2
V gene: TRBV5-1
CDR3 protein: CASSFGTSGTDTQYF
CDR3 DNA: TGCGCCAGCAGCTTCGGGACTAGCGGCACAGATACGCAGTATTTT

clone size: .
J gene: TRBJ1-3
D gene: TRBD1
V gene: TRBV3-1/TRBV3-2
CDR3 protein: CASSQDRAGNTIYF
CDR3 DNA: TGTGCCAGCAGCCAGGACAGGGCTGGAAACACCATATATTTT